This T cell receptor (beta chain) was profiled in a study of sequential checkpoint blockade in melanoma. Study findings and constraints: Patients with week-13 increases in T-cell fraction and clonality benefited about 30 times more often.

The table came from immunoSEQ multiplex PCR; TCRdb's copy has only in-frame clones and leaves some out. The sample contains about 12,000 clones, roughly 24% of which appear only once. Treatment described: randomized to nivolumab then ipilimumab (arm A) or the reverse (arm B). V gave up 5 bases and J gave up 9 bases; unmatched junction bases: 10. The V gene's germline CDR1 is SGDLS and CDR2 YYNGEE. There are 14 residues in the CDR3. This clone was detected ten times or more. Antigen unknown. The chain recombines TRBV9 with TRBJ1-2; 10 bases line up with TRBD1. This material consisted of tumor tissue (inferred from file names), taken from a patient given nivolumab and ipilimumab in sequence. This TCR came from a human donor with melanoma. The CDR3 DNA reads TGTGCCAGCAGGGAAACCGGGACAGGGGTACGCTACACCTTC. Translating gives CASRETGTGVRYTF.